A single T cell receptor beta chain is shown here with its context. Its antigen has not been determined. One base away there is no much larger clone; base qualities are not given. Sorted unstimulated T cells and proliferating T cells recovered from mixed lymphocyte reactions were subjected to TCRbeta CDR3 sequencing. Fresh whole blood from approximately 11 HLA-typed healthy donors served as the source for isolating PBMCs. To map where alloreactive clones came from, unstimulated CD4+ non-regulatory T cells were FACS-sorted. A distance of 9 bases separates the germline ends of V and J, which lose 5 bases and 3 bases respectively. For CDR1 and CDR2, the germline V gene (reference sequence) lists LNHNV and YYDKDF. Its CDR3 holds 13 amino acids, cysteine through phenylalanine. Just CDR3 DNA is preserved here, 39 bases in frame from base 1. This sample stems from a study of siplizumab effects on memory and regulatory T cells (dated by TCRdb to about 2019). Turning to the overall study: The study looked at the effect of siplizumab, an anti-CD2 antibody, on alloreactive T-cell subsets in allogeneic mixed lymphocyte reactions made from human PBMCs.

The method was the immunoSEQ multiplex PCR assay. Each sample had 9 x 10^4 or so TCR templates assayed by the deep sequencing platform. Genomic DNA extracted from sorted T cells was the material used for TCRbeta CDR3 sequencing. As for the authors' bioinformatics: Clonal analysis of TCRbeta CDR3 data was done in the R programming language. Unstimulated samples were compared with post-reaction CFSE-low samples to define alloreactive CD4+ and CD8+ clones. Alloreactive CD4+ clones were assigned to regulatory or non-regulatory origin by matching sequences to sorted unstimulated Treg and non-Treg repertoires. TCRdb's version of the immuneACCESS table is confined to in-frame rearrangements and falls short of the full clone set. An unresolved V gene accounts for under half of the shortfall where checked; the remainder is of unknown origin. The DNA gave D and trimming, while V, J and clone size come from that table. Across this sample there are about 120,000 clones, with roughly 94% seen only once. The ten largest clones take up roughly 1.5% of the sample.

What the authors observed across the whole study: The cumulative frequency of alloreactive sequences traceable to unstimulated CD4+ memory T cells was significantly reduced by siplizumab. A naive or memory phenotype could not be assigned to roughly 80-95% of proliferating CD4+ or CD8+ clones. Unstimulated naive T cells appeared to be more diverse than memory T cells, and naive cells seemed to make a substantial contribution to the alloresponse. Because sequences below about 10^-5 frequency were poorly captured, only a minor fraction of alloreactive clones could be mapped to unstimulated subsets. No functional confirmation was obtained for the suppressive function of proliferating Tregs from siplizumab cultures. Among mappable alloreactive CD4+ clones, an average Treg-derived fraction of roughly 69% was observed with siplizumab, compared with 26.9% in control reactions.

The V and J genes are TRBV15 and TRBJ2-3, with TRBD1 perhaps the D gene, on 6 matching bases. The sequence was collected from a human donor in good health. Specimen: non-Treg CD4+ T cells sorted from blood. The cell subset or site tag for this specimen amounts to: FACS-sorted unstimulated CD4+ non-regulatory T cells. The sequence in DNA is TGTGCCACCAGCGTACAGGGTACAGATACGCAGTATTTT. Translated, it gives CATSVQGTDTQYF. This CDR3, with the reference TRBV15 and TRBJ2-3 proteins standing in past its ends, gives the full variable domain DAMVIQNPRYQVTQFGKPVTLSCSQTLNHNVMYWYQQKSSQAPKLLFHYYDKDFNNEADTPDNFQSRRPNTSFCFLDIRSPGLGDTAMYLCATSVQGTDTQYFGPGTRLTVL.